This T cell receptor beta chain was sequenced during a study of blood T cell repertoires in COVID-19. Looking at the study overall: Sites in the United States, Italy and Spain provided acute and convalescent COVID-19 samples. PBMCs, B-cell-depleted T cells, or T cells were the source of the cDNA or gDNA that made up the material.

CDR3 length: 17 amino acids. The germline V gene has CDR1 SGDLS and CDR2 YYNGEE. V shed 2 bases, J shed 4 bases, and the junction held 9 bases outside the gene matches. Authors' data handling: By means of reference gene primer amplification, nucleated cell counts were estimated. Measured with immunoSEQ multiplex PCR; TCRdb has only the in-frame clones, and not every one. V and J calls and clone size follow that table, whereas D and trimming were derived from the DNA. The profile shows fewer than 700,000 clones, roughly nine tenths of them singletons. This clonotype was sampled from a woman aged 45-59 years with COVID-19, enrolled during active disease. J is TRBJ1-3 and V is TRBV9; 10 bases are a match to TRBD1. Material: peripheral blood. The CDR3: CASSVGQGILEGNTIYF. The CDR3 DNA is TGTGCCAGCAGCGTGGGACAGGGGATCTTAGAAGGAAACACCATATATTTT.